Presented here are 21 T cell receptor beta chains from one specimen sequenced in a study of early T cells in non-severe SARS-CoV-2 infection. TCRdb reprocessed the 5' RACE reads via MiXCR and lists one record per CDR3 protein. This sample has tens of thousands of distinct CDR3 sequences, with about 10% found just once. Sequenced material: whole blood, taken at baseline. These receptors were taken from an adult who was a healthcare worker with PCR-confirmed SARS-CoV-2 infection or an uninfected control (not recorded which).

V usage is TRBV10-3 and J usage is TRBJ2-5; weak D call: TRBD1 (5 bases). This CDR3 is 13 amino acids long. With 6 bases removed from V and 5 bases from J, the gap between germline ends came to 13 bases. CDR1 is ENHRY, CDR2 SYGVKD, per germline. In DNA form, the CDR3 reads TGTGCCATCAGCCCCGCAGGGTCTGAGACCCAGTACTTC. Translated, it gives CAISPAGSETQYF.

This clonotype has just a few counts. This chain links TRBV28 with TRBJ2-1, with 9 bases that match TRBD1. CDR1 is MDHEN and CDR2 is SYDVKM in the germline V gene. The V gene end was trimmed by 5 bases and the J gene end by 4 bases; junction bases not matched to a gene: 6. The CDR3 is 15 amino acids. CDR3 nucleotides: TGTGCCAGCAGTGAAGACAGGGGGGCTTACAATGAGCAGTTCTTC. The encoded protein is CASSEDRGAYNEQFF. The full variable domain, in which reference TRBV28 and TRBJ2-1 provide the parts outside the CDR3, is DVKVTQSSRYLVKRTGEKVFLECVQDMDHENMFWYRQDPGLGLRLIYFSYDVKMKEKGDIPEGYSVSREKKERFSLILESASTNQTSMYLCASSEDRGAYNEQFFGPGTRLTVL.

In its sample, this clonotype was seen a few times. The chain couples TRBV20-1 to TRBJ2-1; 7 bases align to TRBD1. Trimming removed 8 bases from V and 1 base from J; junction bases left unmatched: 5. Looked up from germline, CDR1 is DFQATT and CDR2 is SNEGSKA (reference sequence). There are 13 residues in the CDR3. The CDR3 DNA reads as TGCAGTCAAGGGGGCGGGTCCTACAATGAGCAGTTCTTC. This codes for CSQGGGSYNEQFF.

The chain recombines TRBV4-1 with TRBJ2-1; D may be TRBD1 (6 bases). The germline V gene encodes CDR1 MGHRA and CDR2 YSYEKL. The CDR3 runs 17 residues. The V end lost 1 base, the J end lost 7 bases, and 20 bases lay between the germline ends. This chain's CDR3 is CASSQAPGPSQGNEQFF. The CDR3 nucleotides are TGCGCCAGCAGCCAAGCGCCGGGGCCCAGTCAGGGGAATGAGCAGTTCTTC.

This clonotype was counted only a few times. The V and J genes are TRBV18 and TRBJ2-3; 8 bases agree with TRBD2. The CDR3 has 14 residues. CDR1 is KGHSH and CDR2 is LQKENI in the germline V gene. V trimming: 4 bases; J trimming: 6 bases; junction bases outside the gene matches: 6. The CDR3 here is CASSRSGSGDTQYF. The DNA of the CDR3 is TGTGCCAGCTCACGAAGCGGGAGCGGGGATACGCAGTATTTT.

This clonotype was seen more than once but under ten times. The chain employs TRBV28 and TRBJ2-3, with D perhaps given as TRBD1 or TRBD2 (5 bases each). The length of the CDR3 is 14 residues. The V gene's germline CDR1 is MDHEN and CDR2 SYDVKM. V lost 6 bases and J 3 bases, leaving 13 bases between the germline ends. CDR3 nucleotide sequence: TGTGCCAGCAGATGGGCGAGGGGAACAGATACGCAGTATTTT. Translation: CASRWARGTDTQYF. Full variable domain (remainder filled in from reference TRBV28 and TRBJ2-3): DVKVTQSSRYLVKRTGEKVFLECVQDMDHENMFWYRQDPGLGLRLIYFSYDVKMKEKGDIPEGYSVSREKKERFSLILESASTNQTSMYLCASRWARGTDTQYFGPGTRLTVL.

The sample holds a few counts of this clonotype. The gene calls are TRBV19 and TRBJ2-3; 7 bases are shared with TRBD2. J gave up 0 bases and V 3 bases, and 3 bases lay outside the gene matches. The germline V gene has CDR1 LNHDA and CDR2 SQIVND (reference sequence). CDR3 length: 15 residues. CDR3 region: CASSIAGVSTDTQYF. Here the CDR3 DNA reads TGTGCCAGTAGTATTGCGGGAGTTAGCACAGATACGCAGTATTTT.

This clonotype has only a few counts. V usage is TRBV7-2 and J usage is TRBJ2-1; 10 nucleotides align to TRBD2. Trimming removed 5 bases from V and 7 bases from J; junction bases left unmatched: 20. The CDR3 runs 19 residues. CDR1 SGHTA and CDR2 FQGNSA come from the germline V gene. The CDR3 DNA is TGTGCCAGCAGCCTACCGAAGGAGGGACTAGCGTTTGATGAAAATGAGCAGTTCTTC. This translates into CASSLPKEGLAFDENEQFF.

This clonotype has a handful of counts. The genes are TRBV7-8 and TRBJ2-3; TRBD2 matches at 12 bases. J gave up 2 bases and V 1 base, and 7 bases lay outside the gene matches. The CDR3 length is 18 residues. Looked up from germline, CDR1 is SGHVS and CDR2 is FQNEAQ. The CDR3 sequence: CASSLGVGTSGLTDTQYF. The DNA of the CDR3 is TGTGCCAGCAGCTTAGGGGTGGGGACTAGCGGGCTCACAGATACGCAGTATTTT.

The rearrangement joins TRBV7-8 to TRBJ1-5; D not certain. Germline V gene data show CDR1 as SGHVS and CDR2 as FQNEAQ. Between the trimmed V and J ends, which lost 5 bases and 1 base, there was a span of 12 bases. The length of the CDR3 is 15 residues. Here the CDR3 reads CASSHETGSNQPQHF. As DNA, the CDR3 is TGTGCCAGCAGCCATGAGACGGGAAGCAATCAGCCCCAGCATTTT.

This clonotype has at least ten counts. The chain employs TRBV18 and TRBJ2-7; no firm D call. CDR1 is KGHSH, CDR2 LQKENI, per germline. The CDR3 runs to 16 residues. The V end was cut by 2 bases, the J end by 4 bases, with 18 bases between. CDR3 coding DNA: TGTGCCAGCTCACCAGGGCAGGAAACGAAAATATACGAGCAGTACTTC. This gives the protein CASSPGQETKIYEQYF. Variable domain in full (rest from reference TRBV18 and TRBJ2-7): NAGVMQNPRHLVRRRGQEARLRCSPMKGHSHVYWYRQLPEEGLKFMVYLQKENIIDESGMPKERFSAEFPKEGPSILRIQQVVRGDSAAYFCASSPGQETKIYEQYFGPGTRLTVT.

This chain uses TRBV19 with TRBJ2-1; 9 bases are a match to TRBD2. Per germline, CDR1 LNHDA and CDR2 SQIVND (reference sequence). Trimming took 8 bases from V and 5 from J; bases not matched to a gene: 4. There are 13 residues in the CDR3. This CDR3 is CASLPSGNNEQFF. The CDR3 DNA reads TGTGCCAGTTTACCTAGCGGGAACAATGAGCAGTTCTTC.

There are many counts of this clonotype. The junction departs from the called germline gene at one end, perhaps through a read error. The rearrangement joins TRBV30 to TRBJ2-7, with 7 bases identical to TRBD1. The germline V gene encodes CDR1 GTSNPN and CDR2 SVGIG (reference sequence). The length of the CDR3 is 13 residues. The DNA for the CDR3 is TGTGCCTGGAGCCGCTCAACTACAGGGGAAGGGAACTTC. Translation gives CAWSRSTTGEGNF.

This sequence joins TRBV10-3 and TRBJ1-1; 8 bases match TRBD1. The V segment lost 7 bases and the J segment 0 bases; nucleotides outside the gene matches: 10. Germline V gene data show CDR1 as ENHRY and CDR2 as SYGVKD. The CDR3 is 16 amino acids. CDR3 protein: CAITKWDRTLNTEAFF. The DNA of the CDR3 is TGTGCCATCACAAAATGGGACAGGACACTGAACACTGAAGCTTTCTTT.

The chain combines TRBV7-3 with TRBJ2-1; no firm D call. Trimming removed 4 bases from V and 10 bases from J, with 14 bases in between. The CDR3 sequence is 13 residues long. Germline CDR1 reads SGHTA; CDR2 reads FQGTGA. This CDR3 is CASSSRSTGEQFF. CDR3 in DNA: TGTGCCAGCAGCTCTCGCTCGACTGGCGAGCAGTTCTTC.

This clonotype was picked up a small number of times. The chain combines TRBV2 with TRBJ2-4; the match to TRBD1 covers 8 bases. CDR1 is SNHLY, CDR2 FYNNEI, per germline. J lost 13 bases, V lost 6 bases, and 11 bases had no gene match. The CDR3 is made up of 13 amino acids. This chain's CDR3 is CASRSQGVEEQYF. The CDR3 region has the DNA TGTGCCAGCAGATCACAGGGGGTGGAGGAGCAGTACTTC.

This chain connects TRBV5-1 to TRBJ2-7; TRBD2 matches at 13 bases. The CDR3 extends over 14 amino acids. CDR1 is SGHRS, CDR2 YFSETQ, per germline. V gave up 4 bases and J gave up 4 bases; unmatched junction bases: 2. The CDR3 here is CASSRGLAGYEQYF. As DNA, the CDR3 is TGCGCCAGCAGCAGGGGACTAGCGGGGTACGAGCAGTACTTC.

This clonotype was detected a few times. The chain carries TRBV5-1 and TRBJ2-1, with 8 bases aligning to TRBD1. Germline values: CDR1 SGHRS, CDR2 YFSETQ. CDR3 size: 16 residues. The V and J ends lost 4 bases and 7 bases, in that order; junction bases with no gene match: 13. CDR3 in amino acids: CASSTDRAGVRNEQFF. The CDR3 nucleotides read TGCGCCAGCAGCACGGACAGGGCAGGAGTTCGGAATGAGCAGTTCTTC.

The V call is TRBV6-6, the J call TRBJ1-5; TRBD1 agrees at 9 bases. The CDR3 contains 15 residues. J lost 6 bases, V lost 6 bases, and 9 bases had no gene match. Germline V gene lookup returns CDR1 MNHNY and CDR2 SVGAGI (reference sequence). The chain's CDR3 is CASRPNRGLVQPQHF. As DNA, the CDR3 is TGTGCCAGCAGACCGAACAGGGGGCTTGTTCAGCCCCAGCATTTT.

This clonotype showed up just a few times. This rearrangement joins TRBV9 to TRBJ2-2, with no clear D. The germline V and J ends were trimmed by 4 bases and 8 bases, with 18 bases remaining between them. This CDR3 has 15 amino acids. The germline V gene has CDR1 SGDLS and CDR2 YYNGEE. CDR3 sequence reads: CASSPSPSGSGELFF. The CDR3 DNA sequence: TGTGCCAGCAGCCCGAGCCCGTCTGGGTCGGGGGAGCTGTTTTTT.

In this sample, this clonotype turned up a few times. The V call is TRBV11-2, the J call TRBJ2-1, with D perhaps matching TRBD2 (5 bases). CDR3 length: 14 amino acids. V lost 0 bases and J 9 bases, leaving 12 bases between the germline ends. Germline CDR1 SGHAT, CDR2 FQNNGV. CDR3 protein: CASSLDRAGGEQFF. CDR3 DNA: TGTGCCAGCAGCTTAGATCGGGCAGGAGGTGAGCAGTTCTTC.